This T cell receptor (beta chain) was identified during a study of blood T cells in healthy people across ages. Study-level points and caveats: The study lacked donor CMV status, which possibly confounded expanded clonotype changes. The study found more naive CD4+ cells and higher diversity in long-lived than aged donors.

Turning to this clonotype: Its antigen is undetermined.

CDR3 length: 18 residues. Per germline, CDR1 SGHTA and CDR2 FQGTGA. V was cut by 5 bases and J by 0 bases, with 21 bases left in between. Combining a sample-barcoded 5' primer with a J-beta primer mix, a second PCR ran for roughly 6 to 12 cycles. TCRdb fed the 5' RACE reads into MiXCR, producing one record per CDR3 protein. Of 2 million or so distinct CDR3 sequences detected, less than 50% appear once; the ten largest clones hold less than 2.5%. The specimen sequenced was blood. The chain employs TRBV7-3 and TRBJ2-3; D is perhaps TRBD1 or TRBD2 (6 bases each). The sequence was collected from a woman between 40 and 50 years old in good health. In DNA form, the CDR3 reads TGTGCCAGCAGCCTCCGGGGGCCCCAAACTTCAAGCACAGATACGCAGTATTTT. It encodes CASSLRGPQTSSTDTQYF.